This T cell receptor beta chain was retrieved from a study of blood T cell repertoires in COVID-19. V lost 2 bases, J lost 7 bases, and 5 bases lay in between. Looked up from germline, CDR1 is MDHEN and CDR2 is SYDVKM. The CDR3 length is 11 residues. TCRdb's copy holds only in-frame clones and misses some; the assay was immunoSEQ multiplex PCR. The data contain some 240,000 clones, about 94% of them singletons. Sequenced: peripheral blood. The receptor comes from a man in his 60s with COVID-19, enrolled during active disease. The chain joins TRBV28 to TRBJ1-1; D remains ambiguous. CDR3 sequence (DNA): TGTGCCAGCAGTTTACGGGTTGAAGCTTTCTTT. Its translation: CASSLRVEAFF.